The sequence of this T cell receptor (beta chain) was determined in a study of T-cell memory formation after mild COVID-19. Study in general: For the most part, TCR clusters were specific to one donor. Study-wide results and caveats: Clones contracting day 15 to 85 were balanced CD4/CD8; later expanders leaned CD4+. Clonal second-wave expansions that peaked on day 37 had unconfirmed SARS-CoV-2 specificity.

TCRdb itself ran the 5' RACE reads through MiXCR, one entry per CDR3 protein. Of 250,000 to 350,000 distinct CDR3 sequences detected, around 15% appear once; the ten largest clones hold about 23%. Remarks on this clonotype: As yet, its antigen is unknown.

The trim removed 5 bases at V and 2 bases at J, leaving 5 bases unmatched. CDR3 length: 15 residues. Germline assignment: CDR1 LGHNT and CDR2 FRNRAP. The sequenced sample consisted of PBMCs or a T cell subset sorted from them (not recorded which). The source is a man between 18 and 29 years old who had mild COVID-19 (a few samples of this study predate the infection). Cell type and time point are not known. The chain has TRBV12-5 and TRBJ2-3; 9 bases fit TRBD1. The CDR3, as DNA: TGTGCTAGTGGTCCACAGGGGGCGATCACAGATACGCAGTATTTT. Protein sequence: CASGPQGAITDTQYF.